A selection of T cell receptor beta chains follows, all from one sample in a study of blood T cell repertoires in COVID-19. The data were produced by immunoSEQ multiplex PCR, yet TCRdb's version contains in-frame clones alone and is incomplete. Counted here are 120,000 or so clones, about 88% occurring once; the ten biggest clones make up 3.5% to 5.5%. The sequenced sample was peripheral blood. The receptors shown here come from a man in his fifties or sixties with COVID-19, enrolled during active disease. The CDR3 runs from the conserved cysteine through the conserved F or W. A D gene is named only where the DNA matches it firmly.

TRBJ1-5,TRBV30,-,TGTGCCTGGAGTGTTGGTGGGTCGAGGTCGACTCAGCCCCAGCATTTT,CAWSVGGSRSTQPQHF
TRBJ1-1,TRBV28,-,TGTGCCAGCAGTTTTCCCGGGTTCATGAACACTGAAGCTTTCTTT,CASSFPGFMNTEAFF
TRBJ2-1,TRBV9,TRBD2,TGTGCCAGCAGCGTAGTAGCGGGAGGGCCCAATGAGCAGTTCTTC,CASSVVAGGPNEQFF
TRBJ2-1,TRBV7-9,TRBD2,TGTGCCAGCAGCAAACTAGCGGGGAAGGGCAATGAGCAGTTCTTC,CASSKLAGKGNEQFF
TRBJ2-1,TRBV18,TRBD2,TGTGCCAGCTCACCACCAAGCGGGAGTGATGAGCAGTTCTTC,CASSPPSGSDEQFF
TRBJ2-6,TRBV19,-,TGTGCCAGTAGTCTCGACGGGGAGCGCTCTGGGGCCAACGTCCTGACTTTC,CASSLDGERSGANVLTF
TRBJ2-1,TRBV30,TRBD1,TGTGCCTGGAAGAGTACAGGGGACCACAATGAGCAGTTCTTC,CAWKSTGDHNEQFF
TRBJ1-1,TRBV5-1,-,TGCGCCAGCAGCTTGGGTCAGGGGCACACTGAAGCTTTCTTT,CASSLGQGHTEAFF
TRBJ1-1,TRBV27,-,TGTGCCAGCAGTTTATTGGGGCGGCAAGCTTTCTTT,CASSLLGRQAFF
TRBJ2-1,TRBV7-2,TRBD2,TGTGCCAGCAGCTTCCTAGCGGGGGTGGCTGAGCAGTTCTTC,CASSFLAGVAEQFF
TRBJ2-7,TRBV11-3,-,TGTGCCAGCAGCTTAGATGGGGGCCGCCCGCTCTACGAGCAGTACTTC,CASSLDGGRPLYEQYF
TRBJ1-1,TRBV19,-,TGTGCCAGTAGTGACAGGATTGAAGCTTTCTTT,CASSDRIEAFF
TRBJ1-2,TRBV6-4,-,TGTGCCAGCAGTGACTCCAGCAGGGGCTATGGCTACACCTTC,CASSDSSRGYGYTF
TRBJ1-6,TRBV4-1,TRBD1,TGCGCCAGCGGGCTACAGGGGGCATCCTATAATTCACCCCTCCACTTT,CASGLQGASYNSPLHF
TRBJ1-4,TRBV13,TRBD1,TGTGCCAGCAGCAACCGGGACAGGCCCGATGCTAATGAAAAACTGTTTTTT,CASSNRDRPDANEKLFF
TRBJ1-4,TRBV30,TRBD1,TGTGCCTGGGGGCGCAGGGGGCGGTCTGAAAAACTGTTTTTT,CAWGRRGRSEKLFF
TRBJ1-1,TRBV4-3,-,TGCGCCAGCAGCCAAAAGGGGGACACTGAAGCTTTCTTT,CASSQKGDTEAFF
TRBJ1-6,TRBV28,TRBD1,TGTGCCAGCAGTTCCGGGACAGGGTATTTGGAGAGCCACTTT,CASSSGTGYLESHF
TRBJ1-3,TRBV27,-,TGTGCCAGCAGCGTAGGGGGCTCTGGAAACACCATATATTTT,CASSVGGSGNTIYF
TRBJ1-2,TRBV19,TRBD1,TGTGCCAGTAAGCTTACAGGGGGCCGGAGCTACACCTTC,CASKLTGGRSYTF
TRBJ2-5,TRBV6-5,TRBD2,TGTGCCAGCAGTTCCGGACTAGCGGGAGGGAAGACCCAGTACTTC,CASSSGLAGGKTQYF
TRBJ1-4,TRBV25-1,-,TGTGCCAGCAGTGAACACGGGGGGGAAAAACTGTTTTTT,CASSEHGGEKLFF
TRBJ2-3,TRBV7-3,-,TGTGCCAGCAGCCGATCGACTAGTGGAGACACAGATACGCAGTATTTT,CASSRSTSGDTDTQYF
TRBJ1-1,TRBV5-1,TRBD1,TGCGCCAGCAGAGAGACAGGGGGGAGGTCTGAAGCTTTCTTT,CASRETGGRSEAFF
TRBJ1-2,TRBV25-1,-,TGTGCCAGCAGTGAAGGGGGGGGCTACACCTTC,CASSEGGGYTF
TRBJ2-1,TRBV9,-,TGTGCCAGCAGCGTAGCGTACGGGGGAGCCTATGAGCAGTTCTTC,CASSVAYGGAYEQFF
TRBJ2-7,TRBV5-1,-,TGCGCCAGCAGCTTGGCCGTCGGCGAGCAGTACTTC,CASSLAVGEQYF